This TCR beta chain was identified during a study of shared clonotypes between healthy human individuals. General study results and limits: On the whole, naive subsets had larger estimated richness than memory subsets had.

Adult Caucasians living in Nashville, Tennessee made up all of the donors. The CDR3 runs to 17 residues. V shed 2 bases, J shed 7 bases, and the junction held 7 bases outside the gene matches. CDR1 SGDLS and CDR2 YYNGEE come from the germline V gene. Tens of thousands of T cell genomes, or roughly 200 ng DNA, went into the sorted-subset replicate PCRs. Libraries were prepared by immunoSEQ multiplex PCR; TCRdb keeps only in-frame clonotypes and omits some of them. Among millions of clones listed, approximately 95% were seen once. Notes on this clone: Its antigen is unknown.

The sequenced sample consisted of naive CD4+ T cells from PBMCs. Subset denoted: CD45RA+ positively selected. The genes are TRBV9 and TRBJ2-1; TRBD2 aligns across 15 bases. This receptor was obtained from a man between 18 and 29 years old in good health. Some clones in this sample may be carry-over from other donors' samples. CDR3 in DNA: TGTGCCAGCAGCGTGAACTCCGGGACTAGCGGGAGGAATGAGCAGTTCTTC. It specifies CASSVNSGTSGRNEQFF.